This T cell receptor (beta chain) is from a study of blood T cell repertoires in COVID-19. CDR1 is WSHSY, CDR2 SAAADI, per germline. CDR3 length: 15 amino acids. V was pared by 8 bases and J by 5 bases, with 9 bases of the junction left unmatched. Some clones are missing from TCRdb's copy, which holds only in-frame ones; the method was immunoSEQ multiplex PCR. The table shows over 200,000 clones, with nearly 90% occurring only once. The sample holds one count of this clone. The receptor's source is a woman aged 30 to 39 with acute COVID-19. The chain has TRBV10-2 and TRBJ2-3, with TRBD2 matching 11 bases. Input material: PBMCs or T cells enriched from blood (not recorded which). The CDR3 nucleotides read TGCGCCAGCGGATCCTTAGCGGGGGGGCAAGATACGCAGTATTTT. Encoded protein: CASGSLAGGQDTQYF.